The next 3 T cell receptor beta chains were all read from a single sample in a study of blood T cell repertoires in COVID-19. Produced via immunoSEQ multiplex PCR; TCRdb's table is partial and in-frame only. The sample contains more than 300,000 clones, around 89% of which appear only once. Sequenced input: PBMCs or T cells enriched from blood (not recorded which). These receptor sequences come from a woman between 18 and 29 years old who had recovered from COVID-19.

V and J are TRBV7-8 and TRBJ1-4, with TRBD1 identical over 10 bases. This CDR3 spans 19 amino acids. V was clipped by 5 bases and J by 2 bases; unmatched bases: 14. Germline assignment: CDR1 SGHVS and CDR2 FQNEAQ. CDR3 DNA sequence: TGTGCCAGCAGCGATTACGACCTGGGGACAGGGGCCACTAATGAAAAACTGTTTTTT. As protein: CASSDYDLGTGATNEKLFF. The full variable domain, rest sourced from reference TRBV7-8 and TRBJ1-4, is GAGVSQSPRYKVAKRGQDVALRCDPISGHVSLFWYQQALGQGPEFLTYFQNEAQLDKSGLPSDRFFAERPEGSVSTLKIQRTQQEDSAVYLCASSDYDLGTGATNEKLFFGSGTQLSVL.

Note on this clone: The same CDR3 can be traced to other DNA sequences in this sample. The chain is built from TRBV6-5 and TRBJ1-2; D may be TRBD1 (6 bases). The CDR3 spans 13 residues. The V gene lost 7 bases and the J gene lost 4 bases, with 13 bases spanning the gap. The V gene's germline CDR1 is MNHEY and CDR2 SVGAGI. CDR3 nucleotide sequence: TGTGCCAGCACGGGGGGCGGAAGCTATGGCTACACCTTC. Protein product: CASTGGGSYGYTF.

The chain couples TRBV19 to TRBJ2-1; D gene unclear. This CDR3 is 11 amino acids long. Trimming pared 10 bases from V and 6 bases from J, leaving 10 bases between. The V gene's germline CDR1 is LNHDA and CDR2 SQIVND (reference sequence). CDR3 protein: CATTAGNEQFF. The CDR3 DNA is TGTGCCACCACCGCAGGCAATGAGCAGTTCTTC.